This TCR beta chain is from a study of blood T cell repertoires in COVID-19. For the study at large: Donors in the United States, Italy and Spain gave samples during acute or convalescent COVID-19. T cells, B-cell-depleted T cells, or PBMCs provided the cDNA or gDNA that served as material.

In the authors' workflow: The assay estimated nucleated cells by amplifying reference gene primers. Produced via immunoSEQ multiplex PCR; TCRdb's table is partial and in-frame only. V, J and clone size reflect that table, while D and trimming were determined from the DNA. The table includes about 82,000 clones, around four fifths detected once. This clone was observed at least ten times. The CDR3 runs 17 residues. Per the germline V gene, CDR1 is MGHDK and CDR2 is SYGVNS. Trimming removed 6 bases from V and 2 bases from J; junction bases left unmatched: 5. The sample was peripheral blood. This rearrangement joins TRBV25-1 to TRBJ2-2; 14 nucleotides match TRBD2. This sequence originates from an elderly man with active or convalescent COVID-19. CDR3 region: CASSVGLAGVNTGELFF. Here the CDR3 DNA reads TGTGCCAGCAGCGTGGGACTAGCGGGAGTAAACACCGGGGAGCTGTTTTTT. Drawing the rest from reference TRBV25-1 and TRBJ2-2, the complete variable domain is EADIYQTPRYLVIGTGKKITLECSQTMGHDKMYWYQQDPGMELHLIHYSYGVNSTEKGDLSSESTVSRIRTEHFPLTLESARPSHTSQYLCASSVGLAGVNTGELFFGEGSRLTVL.